The 32 T cell receptor beta chains reported below all come from one sample, sequenced in a study of cytomegalovirus exposure and HLA in healthy donors. Primers: 60 Vbeta forward and 13 Jbeta reverse. The repertoire was sequenced with immunoSEQ multiplex PCR; TCRdb's copy has only in-frame clones and lacks some. The profile covers 220,000 or so clones, with about 70% appearing a single time and 1.8% taken by the ten largest. Input material: PBMCs. The receptors were sampled from a woman in her 30s in good health and CMV-seronegative.

This clone has a handful of counts. Other DNA variants within this sample encode the same CDR3. The chain links TRBV5-1 to TRBJ2-1; 7 bases agree with TRBD1. Germline CDR1 and CDR2: SGHRS and YFSETQ. J was trimmed by 7 bases and V by 0 bases; bases with no gene match: 4. This CDR3 region has 14 residues. The CDR3 spells CASSLGGGYNEQFF. CDR3 nucleotide sequence: TGCGCCAGCAGCTTGGGAGGGGGCTATAATGAGCAGTTCTTC. The whole variable domain, filled in from reference TRBV5-1 and TRBJ2-1, reads KAGVTQTPRYLIKTRGQQVTLSCSPISGHRSVSWYQQTPGQGLQFLFEYFSETQRNKGNFPGRFSGRQFSNSRSEMNVSTLELGDSALYLCASSLGGGYNEQFFGPGTRLTVL.

V gene TRBV30 combines with J gene TRBJ2-4; 11 bases fit TRBD2. This CDR3 region has 17 residues. Germline V gene data show CDR1 as GTSNPN and CDR2 as SVGIG (reference sequence). Trimming at V came to 1 base and at J to 3 bases, leaving 8 bases not matched to a gene. The CDR3 DNA reads TGTGCCTGGAGTGGCCCTGGACTAGCGGGCTACAAAAACATTCAGTACTTC. This gives the protein CAWSGPGLAGYKNIQYF.

The chain combines TRBV27 with TRBJ2-3; 9 bases fit TRBD2. The trim removed 7 bases at V and 0 bases at J, leaving 8 bases unmatched. This CDR3 spans 16 amino acids. Germline loops: CDR1 MNHEY, CDR2 SMNVEV (reference sequence). The CDR3 coding sequence is TGTGCCAGCAAAAACCTAGCGGGAATTAGCACAGATACGCAGTATTTT. It codes for CASKNLAGISTDTQYF.

This clone has just one count. V gene TRBV6-1 combines with J gene TRBJ2-5; D is unresolved. The CDR3 covers 15 residues. Germline CDR1 is MNHNS and CDR2 is SASEGT. The V and J ends lost 7 bases and 5 bases respectively, with 20 bases between them. Here the CDR3 DNA reads TGTGCCAGCACCCCTACGGGTCTCCGAGAGGAGACCCAGTACTTC. It yields the protein CASTPTGLREETQYF.

The chain has TRBV10-3 and TRBJ1-6; 8 positions match TRBD1. The CDR3 loop spans 16 amino acids. CDR1 is ENHRY and CDR2 is SYGVKD in the germline V gene. J gave up 6 bases and V 6 bases, and 10 bases lay outside the gene matches. The CDR3 DNA reads as TGTGCCATCAGAAGGGACACAGGGGGTCCTAATTCACCCCTCCACTTT. Translating it yields CAIRRDTGGPNSPLHF.

V usage is TRBV9 and J usage is TRBJ1-2; no definite D call. Trimming shortened V by 3 bases and J by 4 bases, and 10 bases separated the two germline ends. The germline CDR1 and CDR2 sequences are SGDLS and YYNGEE. This CDR3 has 13 amino acids. The chain's CDR3 is CASSAREFYGYTF. CDR3 nucleotides: TGTGCCAGCAGCGCCCGGGAGTTCTATGGCTACACCTTC.

This sequence joins TRBV4-2 and TRBJ2-2, with D maybe TRBD1 (6 bases). In germline, CDR1 is LGHNA, CDR2 YNFKEQ. V was shortened by 4 bases and J by 6 bases, with 9 bases between the two germline ends. The CDR3 totals 13 residues. The DNA of the CDR3 is TGTGCCAGCAGCCCACAGGGCGCCGGGGAGCTGTTTTTT. Its translation is CASSPQGAGELFF.

J is TRBJ1-5 and V is TRBV4-2; perhaps TRBD1 as D (5 bases). There are 16 residues in the CDR3. Germline CDR1 and CDR2: LGHNA and YNFKEQ. V dropped 1 base and J dropped 2 bases, with 12 bases sitting between them. The CDR3 protein is CASSQVYGQGNQPQHF. DNA for the CDR3: TGTGCCAGCAGCCAAGTTTACGGACAAGGCAATCAGCCCCAGCATTTT.

The chain has TRBV5-1 and TRBJ2-2, with 10 bases that match TRBD2. J gave up 5 bases and V 1 base, and 5 bases lay outside the gene matches. This CDR3 comprises 16 residues. The germline V gene has CDR1 SGHRS and CDR2 YFSETQ. The CDR3 protein is CASSLKAGGGTGELFF. The CDR3 nucleotides read TGCGCCAGCAGCTTGAAAGCGGGAGGGGGAACCGGGGAGCTGTTTTTT.

This sequence joins TRBV11-1 and TRBJ1-1, with 9 bases aligning to TRBD1. The length of the CDR3 is 14 residues. The V gene end was trimmed by 1 base and the J gene end by 8 bases; junction bases not matched to a gene: 5. CDR1 is SGHAT, CDR2 FQDESV, per germline (reference sequence). The CDR3 sequence is CASSLVTGGGEAFF. For the CDR3, the DNA is TGTGCCAGCAGCTTAGTCACAGGGGGCGGCGAAGCTTTCTTT.

The chain's CDR3 is CASSLYPGISYEQYF. The CDR3 DNA sequence: TGTGCCAGCAGCCTTTATCCGGGAATCTCCTACGAGCAGTACTTC. The genes are TRBV4-2 and TRBJ2-7; TRBD2 is a possible D gene (5 bases). The CDR3 spans 15 residues. The germline V gene has CDR1 LGHNA and CDR2 YNFKEQ. V lost 4 bases to trimming and J lost 0 bases, with 13 bases between them.

The chain is built from TRBV5-6 and TRBJ1-1; D unclear. Germline loops: CDR1 SGHDT, CDR2 YYEEEE. V was trimmed by 2 bases and J by 5 bases, leaving 10 bases between them. The CDR3 has 13 residues. CDR3 sequence reads: CASSLDAGTEAFF. CDR3 DNA sequence: TGTGCCAGCAGCTTAGACGCGGGGACTGAAGCTTTCTTT. Full variable domain (missing parts from reference TRBV5-6 and TRBJ1-1): DAGVTQSPTHLIKTRGQQVTLRCSPKSGHDTVSWYQQALGQGPQFIFQYYEEEERQRGNFPDRFSGHQFPNYSSELNVNALLLGDSALYLCASSLDAGTEAFFGQGTRLTVV.

The count of this clone is one. This chain joins TRBV6-6 and TRBJ2-3, with 9 bases fitting TRBD2. Trimming took 6 bases from V and 0 from J; bases not matched to a gene: 4. Germline values: CDR1 MNHNY, CDR2 SVGAGI (reference sequence). The CDR3 consists of 15 residues. This CDR3 reads CASRYTSGSTDTQYF. CDR3 bases: TGTGCCAGCAGATACACTAGCGGGAGCACAGATACGCAGTATTTT.

This sequence joins TRBV11-1 and TRBJ2-5; 10 positions agree with TRBD1. This CDR3 has 15 amino acids. The V and J ends lost 5 bases and 0 bases, in that order; junction bases with no gene match: 3. The germline gives CDR1 SGHAT, CDR2 FQDESV (reference sequence). CDR3 amino acids: CASSLGTGDQETQYF. Written as DNA, the CDR3 is TGTGCCAGCAGCCTCGGGACAGGGGACCAAGAGACCCAGTACTTC.

This clone came up a few times. This chain uses TRBV7-9 with TRBJ1-2, with D uncertain. The CDR3 runs to 16 residues. Germline CDR1 is SEHNR and CDR2 is FQNEAQ (reference sequence). Trimming removed 4 bases from V and 2 bases from J, with 17 bases in between. DNA for the CDR3: TGTGCCAGCAGCTCAACCCCACGCGGGTCAAACTATGGCTACACCTTC. Residues: CASSSTPRGSNYGYTF.

V usage is TRBV29-1 and J usage is TRBJ1-1; 7 bases are a match to TRBD1. V was pared by 7 bases and J by 1 base, with 6 bases of the junction left unmatched. The CDR3 is 13 amino acids. The V gene's germline CDR1 is SQVTM and CDR2 ANQGSEA. The CDR3 DNA sequence: TGCAGCGCTGAGGGACAGACGAACACTGAAGCTTTCTTT. Translated: CSAEGQTNTEAFF. The variable domain in full, with the rest retrieved from reference TRBV29-1 and TRBJ1-1, is SAVISQKPSRDICQRGTSLTIQCQVDSQVTMMFWYRQQPGQSLTLIATANQGSEATYESGFVIDKFPISRPNLTFSTLTVSNMSPEDSSIYLCSAEGQTNTEAFFGQGTRLTVV.

The chain has TRBV5-5 and TRBJ2-1; 7 bases agree with TRBD1. V lost 3 bases and J lost 0; bases outside the gene matches: 3. Per germline, CDR1 SGHKS and CDR2 YYEKEE (reference sequence). The CDR3 length is 15 residues. DNA of the CDR3: TGTGCCAGCAGCTCCCGGGACAGCTCCTACAATGAGCAGTTCTTC. Protein sequence: CASSSRDSSYNEQFF.

The J gene is TRBJ1-2, the V gene TRBV6-5, with TRBD1 as a possible D gene (6 bases). Trimming pared 0 bases from V and 4 bases from J, leaving 12 bases between. CDR1 and CDR2 from the germline V gene are MNHEY and SVGAGI. The CDR3 has 15 residues. The CDR3 DNA reads as TGTGCCAGCAGTTACTCGACGACAGGAATCTATGGCTACACCTTC. Translating gives CASSYSTTGIYGYTF.

The J gene is TRBJ1-6, the V gene TRBV2; TRBD1 is a possible D gene (6 bases). V lost 7 bases, J lost 7 bases, and 17 bases lay in between. The CDR3 consists of 15 residues. Germline V gene data show CDR1 as SNHLY and CDR2 as FYNNEI. The DNA of the CDR3 is TGTGCCAGCAAAGACTCGACAGGCGCCAATTCACCCCTCCACTTT. Its protein product is CASKDSTGANSPLHF.

The gene calls are TRBV6-6 and TRBJ2-3, with 9 bases that match TRBD1. This CDR3 comprises 15 residues. Per the germline V gene, CDR1 is MNHNY and CDR2 is SVGAGI (reference sequence). J was trimmed by 5 bases and V by 4 bases; bases with no gene match: 7. CDR3 nucleotides: TGTGCCAGCAGTTTCTACAGGGGGCGCGAAGATACGCAGTATTTT. Residues: CASSFYRGREDTQYF.

The V call is TRBV19, the J call TRBJ2-7; 8 nucleotides agree with TRBD2. V was pared by 5 bases and J by 0 bases, with 12 bases of the junction left unmatched. The CDR3 runs to 17 residues. Germline V gene data show CDR1 as LNHDA and CDR2 as SQIVND (reference sequence). CDR3 amino acids: CASSGGPRAGDSYEQYF. The CDR3 DNA is TGTGCCAGTAGTGGGGGGCCGAGAGCGGGAGACTCCTACGAGCAGTACTTC.

Here the CDR3 reads CASSSQGVSGNTIYF. The CDR3 DNA follows: TGTGCCAGCAGTTCACAGGGGGTGTCTGGAAACACCATATATTTT. The chain employs TRBV27 and TRBJ1-3, with 8 bases identical to TRBD1. CDR3 length equals 15 residues. V was clipped by 4 bases and J by 1 base; unmatched bases: 3. CDR1 and CDR2 from the germline V gene are MNHEY and SMNVEV (reference sequence).

The genes are TRBV20-1 and TRBJ1-2, with 7 bases lining up with TRBD1. The CDR3 length is 10 residues. The J segment lost 8 bases and the V segment lost 7 bases, leaving 4 bases of the junction unmatched. CDR1 is DFQATT and CDR2 is SNEGSKA in the germline V gene (reference sequence). Here the CDR3 reads CSGGQEGYTF. The CDR3 DNA reads as TGCAGTGGAGGACAGGAGGGCTACACCTTC.

The chain links TRBV27 to TRBJ2-2; no reliable D call. With 2 bases removed from V and 4 bases from J, the gap between germline ends came to 5 bases. CDR1 is MNHEY and CDR2 is SMNVEV in the germline V gene (reference sequence). The CDR3 has 13 residues. The CDR3 spells CASSLGSTGELFF. As DNA, the CDR3 is TGTGCCAGCAGTTTAGGCAGCACCGGGGAGCTGTTTTTT.

This chain links TRBV18 with TRBJ2-7; perhaps TRBD1 as D (6 bases). V was clipped by 3 bases and J by 2 bases, with 8 bases between them. Per germline, CDR1 KGHSH and CDR2 LQKENI. CDR3 length: 13 residues. CDR3 sequence: CASSPQGTYEQYF. In DNA, the CDR3 is TGTGCCAGCTCACCCCAGGGGACCTACGAGCAGTACTTC.

The chain links TRBV11-3 to TRBJ2-3, with 8 bases fitting TRBD1. The trim removed 5 bases at V and 5 bases at J, leaving 12 bases unmatched. Germline CDR1 SGHNT, CDR2 YENEEA. The CDR3 has 16 residues. The DNA for the CDR3 is TGTGCCAGCAGCCTACGGAGCCAGGGGGCGGGAGATACGCAGTATTTT. Amino acid sequence: CASSLRSQGAGDTQYF.

This chain links TRBV6-1 with TRBJ1-4; D remains ambiguous. Trimming removed 8 bases from V and 3 bases from J, with 7 bases in between. Germline-derived CDR1 and CDR2 are MNHNS and SASEGT. The CDR3 is 12 amino acids. The CDR3 sequence is CASATANEKLFF. The DNA for the CDR3 is TGTGCCAGCGCCACAGCTAATGAAAAACTGTTTTTT.

This clone was found once. V and J are TRBV30 and TRBJ2-7, with D uncertain. The germline V and J ends were trimmed by 2 bases and 0 bases, with 11 bases remaining between them. Looked up from germline, CDR1 is GTSNPN and CDR2 is SVGIG (reference sequence). The CDR3 loop spans 14 amino acids. The CDR3 protein is CAWSMGYSSYEQYF. DNA for the CDR3: TGTGCCTGGAGTATGGGTTACAGCTCCTACGAGCAGTACTTC.

This clone appeared once. The chain uses TRBV30 and TRBJ2-7; D unresolved. This CDR3 region has 11 residues. V lost 5 bases and J lost 1, with 6 bases in between. Germline loops: CDR1 GTSNPN, CDR2 SVGIG (reference sequence). The DNA of the CDR3 is TGTGCCTGGGTAAATTCCTACGAGCAGTACTTC. This encodes CAWVNSYEQYF.

The chain recombines TRBV10-1 with TRBJ1-1, with 10 bases that match TRBD1. The length of the CDR3 is 14 residues. The germline V gene has CDR1 WNHNN and CDR2 SYGVQD (reference sequence). J was trimmed by 1 base and V by 5 bases; bases with no gene match: 1. In DNA, the CDR3 is TGCGCCAGCAGTCGGGACAGGGGGAACACTGAAGCTTTCTTT. Protein product: CASSRDRGNTEAFF.

This chain connects TRBV5-8 to TRBJ1-2, with D maybe TRBD1 (6 bases). This CDR3 is built from 13 residues. Germline CDR1 reads SGHTS; CDR2 reads YDEGEE. V was trimmed by 5 bases and J by 7 bases, leaving 15 bases between them. DNA of the CDR3: TGTGCCAGCAGATCCACAGGGACTATTGGCTACACCTTC. This translates into CASRSTGTIGYTF.

This clone was observed a handful of times. At the DNA level, this CDR3 is encoded by other sequences in the same sample as well. This chain joins TRBV27 and TRBJ2-7; 9 bases line up with TRBD1. CDR1 and CDR2 from the germline V gene are MNHEY and SMNVEV (reference sequence). This CDR3 region has 15 residues. With V trimmed by 6 bases and J by 2 bases, 8 bases remained unmatched. CDR3 loop: CASSRPGQGTYEQYF. The CDR3 bases are TGTGCCAGCAGCCGGCCGGGACAGGGAACCTACGAGCAGTACTTC.